The rows below give T cell receptor beta chains drawn from one sample of a study of blood T cell repertoires in COVID-19. This table comes from immunoSEQ multiplex PCR, and its TCRdb copy is limited to in-frame clones, with some not included. The sample carries 310,000 or so clones, roughly 90% recorded once. The sequencing input was peripheral blood. These receptors came from a woman aged 45-65 years with active or convalescent COVID-19. The CDR3 runs from the conserved cysteine through the conserved F or W. A D gene is named only where the DNA matches it firmly. Some rows have no size entry. The others give once, few or many, or a class for an expanded clone.

NA	NA	TRBJ1-1	TRBV6-5	TGTGCCTCTTGGCGGGGGACTGAAGCTTTCTTT	CASWRGTEAFF
NA	NA	TRBJ1-1	TRBV7-9	TGTGCCAGCAGCTTATTGGATCAGGGTTGGACTGAAGCTTTCTTT	CASSLLDQGWTEAFF
NA	NA	TRBJ2-6	TRBV18	TGTGCCAGCTCACCACCACAGGGCACCTCTGGGGCCAACGTCCTGACTTTC	CASSPPQGTSGANVLTF
NA	TRBD2	TRBJ2-6	TRBV5-5	TGTGCCAGCAGCTTGAGGACTAGCGGGGGTCTCTCTGGGGCCAACGTCCTGACTTTC	CASSLRTSGGLSGANVLTF
NA	TRBD1	TRBJ2-7	TRBV28	TGTGCCAGCAGGTCACAGGGGGCGCGGGAGCAGTACTTC	CASRSQGAREQYF
NA	TRBD1	TRBJ2-2	TRBV5-8	TGTGCCAGCAGCTCCCAGGGGGCGATTCCCGGGGAGCTGTTTTTT	CASSSQGAIPGELFF
NA	NA	TRBJ2-5	TRBV2	TGTGCCAGCAGTGTAGACAGACAAGAGACCCAGTACTTC	CASSVDRQETQYF
NA	NA	TRBJ1-1	TRBV18	TGTGCCAGCTCACAGGGGTACTCCGCTGAAGCTTTCTTT	CASSQGYSAEAFF
once	NA	TRBJ1-4	TRBV21-1	TGTGCCAGCAGAGGGGCAGTCCCAACTAATGAAAAACTGTTTTTT	CASRGAVPTNEKLFF
NA	TRBD1	TRBJ1-3	TRBV9	TGTGCCAGCAGCGTAGGTGACAGGGAAAATGGAAACACCATATATTTT	CASSVGDRENGNTIYF
NA	NA	TRBJ2-6	TRBV11-2	TGTGCCAGCAGCAACGATGGACTTTCCTCTGGGGCCAACGTCCTGACTTTC	CASSNDGLSSGANVLTF
NA	NA	TRBJ1-1	TRBV28	TGTGCCAGCAGTTTAAGGGGAGGGGTTGAAGCTTTCTTT	CASSLRGGVEAFF
NA	NA	TRBJ2-2	TRBV5-1	TGCGCCAGCAGCTTCGGGGATTTCACCGGGGAGCTGTTTTTT	CASSFGDFTGELFF
NA	NA	TRBJ1-5	TRBV28	TGTGCCAGCAGTTTCGCGGGAAATGGCAATCAGCCCCAGCATTTT	CASSFAGNGNQPQHF
NA	NA	TRBJ2-7	TRBV6-5	TGTGCCAGCAGTCGAGGACAGTACTCCTACGAGCAGTACTTC	CASSRGQYSYEQYF
NA	NA	TRBJ1-3	TRBV6-6	TGTGCCAGCAGCAGTGTCGGAAACACCATATATTTT	CASSSVGNTIYF